What follows are 6 T cell receptor beta chains derived from one specimen sequenced in a study of long-term antiretroviral therapy in people with HIV. At survey level, the immunoSEQ assay was run in its v3.0 version. The table came from immunoSEQ multiplex PCR; TCRdb's copy has only in-frame clones and leaves some out. The profile shows around 19,000 clones, 90% to 95% of them singletons. Source: unsorted PBMCs, taken 4.4 years after starting antiretroviral therapy. The origin of the receptors is a woman in her fifties or sixties with HIV.

CDR3 sequence: CAWSVGGVSGANVLTF. Written as DNA, the CDR3 is TGTGCCTGGAGTGTGGGTGGCGTATCTGGGGCCAACGTCCTGACTTTC. This chain joins TRBV30 and TRBJ2-6; D uncertain. The germline gives CDR1 GTSNPN, CDR2 SVGIG (reference sequence). This CDR3 contains 16 residues. V was shortened by 0 bases and J by 1 base, with 10 bases between the two germline ends.

This clone has only a few counts. The chain carries TRBV6-6 and TRBJ1-1; a weak D match, TRBD1 (6 bases). The CDR3 length is 13 residues. Germline CDR1 and CDR2: MNHNY and SVGAGI (reference sequence). Trimming pared 6 bases from V and 8 bases from J, leaving 16 bases between. The CDR3: CASSLGQSGEAFF. In DNA, the CDR3 is TGTGCCAGCAGCCTTGGACAGTCCGGCGAAGCTTTCTTT.

The chain has TRBV30 and TRBJ2-1; 9 nucleotides line up with TRBD2. The CDR3 length is 14 residues. Germline CDR1 is GTSNPN and CDR2 is SVGIG (reference sequence). The V segment lost 4 bases and the J segment 8 bases; nucleotides outside the gene matches: 9. The CDR3 reads CAWTQYSGGDEQFF. The CDR3 bases are TGTGCCTGGACCCAGTATAGCGGGGGAGATGAGCAGTTCTTC.

The V and J genes are TRBV2 and TRBJ1-6; D ambiguous. Trimming stripped 10 bases from V and 11 bases from J, with 21 bases between. Germline V gives CDR1 SNHLY, CDR2 FYNNEI. The CDR3 covers 14 residues. CDR3: CATNSPVASAPLHF. The CDR3 nucleotides are TGTGCCACCAATTCCCCCGTGGCGTCCGCACCCCTCCACTTT.

The chain couples TRBV5-1 to TRBJ2-1; 13 bases fit TRBD2. V trimming: 4 bases; J trimming: 10 bases; junction bases outside the gene matches: 8. The CDR3 length is 15 residues. Per the germline V gene, CDR1 is SGHRS and CDR2 is YFSETQ. The chain's CDR3 is CASSDTSGGAEEQFF. In DNA, the CDR3 is TGCGCCAGCAGCGACACTAGCGGGGGGGCCGAAGAGCAGTTCTTC. Full variable domain (rest looked up from reference TRBV5-1 and TRBJ2-1): KAGVTQTPRYLIKTRGQQVTLSCSPISGHRSVSWYQQTPGQGLQFLFEYFSETQRNKGNFPGRFSGRQFSNSRSEMNVSTLELGDSALYLCASSDTSGGAEEQFFGPGTRLTVL.

J is TRBJ2-3 and V is TRBV19; 9 bases are a match to TRBD2. Germline loops: CDR1 LNHDA, CDR2 SQIVND (reference sequence). CDR3 length equals 13 residues. The J segment lost 7 bases and the V segment lost 9 bases, leaving 8 bases of the junction unmatched. The CDR3 region has the DNA TGTGCCAGCTCCGGGACTAGCATGAATACGCAGTATTTT. Translating it yields CASSGTSMNTQYF. Together with reference TRBV19 and TRBJ2-3, the CDR3 gives the full variable domain: DGGITQSPKYLFRKEGQNVTLSCEQNLNHDAMYWYRQDPGQGLRLIYYSQIVNDFQKGDIAEGYSVSREKKESFPLTVTSAQKNPTAFYLCASSGTSMNTQYFGPGTRLTVL.